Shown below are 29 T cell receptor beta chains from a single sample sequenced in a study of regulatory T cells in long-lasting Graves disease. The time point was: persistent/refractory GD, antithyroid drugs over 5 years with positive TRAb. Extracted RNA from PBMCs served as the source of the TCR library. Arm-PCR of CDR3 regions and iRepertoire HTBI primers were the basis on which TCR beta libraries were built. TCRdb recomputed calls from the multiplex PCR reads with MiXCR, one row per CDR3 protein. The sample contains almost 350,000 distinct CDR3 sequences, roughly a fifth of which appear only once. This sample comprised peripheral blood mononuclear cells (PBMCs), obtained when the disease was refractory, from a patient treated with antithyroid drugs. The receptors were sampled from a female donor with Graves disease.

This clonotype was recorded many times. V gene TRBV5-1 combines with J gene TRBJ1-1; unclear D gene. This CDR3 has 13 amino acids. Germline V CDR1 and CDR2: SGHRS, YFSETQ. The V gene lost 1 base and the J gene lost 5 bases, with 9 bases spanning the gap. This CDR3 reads CASSLLVGTEAFF. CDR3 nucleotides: TGCGCCAGCAGCTTGCTCGTCGGGACTGAAGCTTTCTTT.

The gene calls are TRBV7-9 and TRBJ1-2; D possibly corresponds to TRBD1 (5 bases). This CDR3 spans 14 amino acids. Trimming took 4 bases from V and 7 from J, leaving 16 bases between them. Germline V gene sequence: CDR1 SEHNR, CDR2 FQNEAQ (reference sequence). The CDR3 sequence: CASSWERGVSGYTF. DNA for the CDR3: TGTGCCAGCAGCTGGGAAAGGGGTGTTAGTGGCTACACCTTC.

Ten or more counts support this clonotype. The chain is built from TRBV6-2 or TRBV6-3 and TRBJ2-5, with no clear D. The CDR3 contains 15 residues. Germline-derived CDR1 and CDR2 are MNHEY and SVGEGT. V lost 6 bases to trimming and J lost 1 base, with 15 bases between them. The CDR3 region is CASRLTFHLQETQYF. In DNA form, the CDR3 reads TGTGCCAGCAGACTTACCTTCCATCTCCAAGAGACCCAGTACTTC.

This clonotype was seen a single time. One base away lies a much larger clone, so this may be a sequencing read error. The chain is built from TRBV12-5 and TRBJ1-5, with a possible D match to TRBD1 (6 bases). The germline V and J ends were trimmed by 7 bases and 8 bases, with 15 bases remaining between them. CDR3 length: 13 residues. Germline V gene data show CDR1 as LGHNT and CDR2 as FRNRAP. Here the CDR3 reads CASASQGWEPQHF. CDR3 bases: TGTGCTAGTGCCAGCCAGGGGTGGGAGCCCCAGCATTTT.

The CDR3 region has the DNA TGTGCCAGCAGCTTAGAGGGGGTGGCTGGAAACACCATATATTTT. Amino acid sequence: CASSLEGVAGNTIYF. The chain combines TRBV7-2 with TRBJ1-3; tentatively, D is TRBD1 (6 bases). V was clipped by 1 base and J by 2 bases, with 9 bases between them. The CDR3 is 15 residues long. Per the germline V gene, CDR1 is SGHTA and CDR2 is FQGNSA.

The CDR3 sequence: CAIRRSSASNEAFF. In nucleotides, the CDR3 is TGTGCCATCAGAAGGTCCTCGGCGTCTAATGAAGCTTTCTTT. This rearrangement joins TRBV10-3 to TRBJ1-1; D gene unclear. V was trimmed by 6 bases and J by 7 bases, leaving 18 bases between them. This CDR3 has 14 residues. Germline assignment: CDR1 ENHRY and CDR2 SYGVKD.

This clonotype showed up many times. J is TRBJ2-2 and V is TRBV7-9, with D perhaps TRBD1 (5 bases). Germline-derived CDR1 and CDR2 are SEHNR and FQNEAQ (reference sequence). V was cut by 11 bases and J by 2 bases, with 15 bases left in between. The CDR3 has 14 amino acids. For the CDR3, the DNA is TGTGCCGGCACACTGGACACAAACACCGGGGAGCTGTTTTTT. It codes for CAGTLDTNTGELFF.

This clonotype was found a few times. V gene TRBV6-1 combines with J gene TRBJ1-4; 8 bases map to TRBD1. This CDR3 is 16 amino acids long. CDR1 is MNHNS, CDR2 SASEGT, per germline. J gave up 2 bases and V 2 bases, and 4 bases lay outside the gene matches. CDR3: CASSEQGAFTNEKLFF. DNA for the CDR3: TGTGCCAGCAGTGAACAGGGGGCATTTACTAATGAAAAACTGTTTTTT.

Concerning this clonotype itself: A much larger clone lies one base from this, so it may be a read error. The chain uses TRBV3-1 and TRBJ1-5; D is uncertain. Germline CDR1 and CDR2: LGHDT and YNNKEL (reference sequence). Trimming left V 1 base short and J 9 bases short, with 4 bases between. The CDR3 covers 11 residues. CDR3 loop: CASSQGVPQHF. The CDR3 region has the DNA TGTGCCAGCAGCCAAGGGGTGCCCCAGCATTTT.

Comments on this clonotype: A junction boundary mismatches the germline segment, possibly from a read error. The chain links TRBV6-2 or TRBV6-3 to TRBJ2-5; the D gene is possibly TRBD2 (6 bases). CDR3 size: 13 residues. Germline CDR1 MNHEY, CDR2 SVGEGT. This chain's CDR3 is CANSYSGWEAQYF. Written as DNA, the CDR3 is TGTGCCAACAGTTACTCCGGGTGGGAGGCCCAGTACTTC.

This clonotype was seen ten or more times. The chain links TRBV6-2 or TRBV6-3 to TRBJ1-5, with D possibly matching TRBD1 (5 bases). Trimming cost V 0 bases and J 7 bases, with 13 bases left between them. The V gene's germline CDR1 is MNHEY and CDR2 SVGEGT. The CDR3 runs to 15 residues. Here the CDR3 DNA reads TGTGCCAGCAGTTACTCAGGGGCAGGGTACCAGCCCCAGCATTTT. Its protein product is CASSYSGAGYQPQHF.

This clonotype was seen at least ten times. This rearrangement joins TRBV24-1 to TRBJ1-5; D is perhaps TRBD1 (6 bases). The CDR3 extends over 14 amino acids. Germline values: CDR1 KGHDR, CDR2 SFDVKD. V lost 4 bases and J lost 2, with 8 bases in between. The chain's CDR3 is CATSEGGRNQPQHF. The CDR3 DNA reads TGTGCCACCAGTGAGGGGGGGCGCAATCAGCCCCAGCATTTT.

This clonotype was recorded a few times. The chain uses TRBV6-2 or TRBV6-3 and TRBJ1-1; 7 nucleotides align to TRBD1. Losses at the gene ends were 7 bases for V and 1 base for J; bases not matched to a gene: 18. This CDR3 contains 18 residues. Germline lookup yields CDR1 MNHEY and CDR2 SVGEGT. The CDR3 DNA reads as TGTGCCAGCACCCAAATACCCGCCGCAGGGGGATCGAACACTGAAGCTTTCTTT. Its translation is CASTQIPAAGGSNTEAFF.

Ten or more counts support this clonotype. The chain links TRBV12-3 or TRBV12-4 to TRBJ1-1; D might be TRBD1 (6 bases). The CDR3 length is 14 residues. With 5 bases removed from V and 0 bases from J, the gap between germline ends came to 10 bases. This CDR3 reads CASSMTGLNTEAFF. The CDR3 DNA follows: TGTGCCAGCAGTATGACAGGCTTGAACACTGAAGCTTTCTTT.

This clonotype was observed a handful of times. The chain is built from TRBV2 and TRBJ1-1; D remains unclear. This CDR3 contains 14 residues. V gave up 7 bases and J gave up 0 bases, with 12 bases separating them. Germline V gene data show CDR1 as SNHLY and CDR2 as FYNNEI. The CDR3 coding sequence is TGTGCCAGCACCCCTCGGAGCCTGAACACTGAAGCTTTCTTT. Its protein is CASTPRSLNTEAFF.

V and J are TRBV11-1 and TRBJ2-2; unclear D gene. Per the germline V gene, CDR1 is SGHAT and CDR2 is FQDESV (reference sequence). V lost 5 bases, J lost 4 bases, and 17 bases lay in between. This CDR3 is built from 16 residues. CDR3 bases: TGTGCCAGCAGCCGTGAAAAGGACGGTGGCACCGGGGAGCTGTTTTTT. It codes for CASSREKDGGTGELFF.

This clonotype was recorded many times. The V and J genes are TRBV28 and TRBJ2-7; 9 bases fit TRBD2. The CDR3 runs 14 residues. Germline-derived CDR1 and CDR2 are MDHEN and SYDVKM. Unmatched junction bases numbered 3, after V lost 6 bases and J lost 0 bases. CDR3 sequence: CASRSGRSSYEQYF. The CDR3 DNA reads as TGTGCCAGCAGAAGCGGGAGGTCCTCCTACGAGCAGTACTTC.

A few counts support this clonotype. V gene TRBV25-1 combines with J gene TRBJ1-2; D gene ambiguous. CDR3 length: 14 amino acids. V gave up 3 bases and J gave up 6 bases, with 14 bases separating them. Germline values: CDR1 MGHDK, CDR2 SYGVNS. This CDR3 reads CASSDRGRYDGYTF. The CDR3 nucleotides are TGTGCCAGCAGTGATAGAGGGAGGTATGATGGCTACACCTTC.

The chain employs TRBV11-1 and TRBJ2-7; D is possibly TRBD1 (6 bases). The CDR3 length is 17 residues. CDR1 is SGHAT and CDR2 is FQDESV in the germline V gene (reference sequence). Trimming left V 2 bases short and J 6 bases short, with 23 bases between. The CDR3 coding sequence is TGTGCCAGCAGCTTAAGCGGCCCGGGACATCCGGCAGGCGAGCAGTACTTC. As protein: CASSLSGPGHPAGEQYF. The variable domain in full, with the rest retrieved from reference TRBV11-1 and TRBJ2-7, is EAEVAQSPRYKITEKSQAVAFWCDPISGHATLYWYRQILGQGPELLVQFQDESVVDDSQLPKDRFSAERLKGVDSTLKIQPAELGDSAMYLCASSLSGPGHPAGEQYFGPGTRLTVT.

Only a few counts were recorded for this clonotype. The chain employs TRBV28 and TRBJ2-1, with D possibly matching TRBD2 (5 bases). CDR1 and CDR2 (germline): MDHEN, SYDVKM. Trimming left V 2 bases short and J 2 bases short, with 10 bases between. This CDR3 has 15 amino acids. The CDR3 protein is CASSLSGSAYNEQFF. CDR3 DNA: TGTGCCAGCAGTTTAAGCGGATCAGCCTACAATGAGCAGTTCTTC. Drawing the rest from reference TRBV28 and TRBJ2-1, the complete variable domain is DVKVTQSSRYLVKRTGEKVFLECVQDMDHENMFWYRQDPGLGLRLIYFSYDVKMKEKGDIPEGYSVSREKKERFSLILESASTNQTSMYLCASSLSGSAYNEQFFGPGTRLTVL.

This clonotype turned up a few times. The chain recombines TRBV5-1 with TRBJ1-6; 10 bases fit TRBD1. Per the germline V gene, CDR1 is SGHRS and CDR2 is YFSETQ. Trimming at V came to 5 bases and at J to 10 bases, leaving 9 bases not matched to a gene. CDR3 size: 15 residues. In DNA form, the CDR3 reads TGCGCCAGCAGTTCCGGGACAGGGGTTTTCTCACCCCTCCACTTT. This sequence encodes CASSSGTGVFSPLHF. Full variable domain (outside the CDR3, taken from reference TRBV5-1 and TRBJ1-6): KAGVTQTPRYLIKTRGQQVTLSCSPISGHRSVSWYQQTPGQGLQFLFEYFSETQRNKGNFPGRFSGRQFSNSRSEMNVSTLELGDSALYLCASSSGTGVFSPLHFGNGTRLTVT.

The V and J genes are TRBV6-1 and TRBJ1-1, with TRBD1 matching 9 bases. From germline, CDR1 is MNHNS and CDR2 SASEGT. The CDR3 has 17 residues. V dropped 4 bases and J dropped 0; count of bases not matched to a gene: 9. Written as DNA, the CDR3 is TGTGCCAGCAGTGCGACAGGGGGGGGAGGCATGAACACTGAAGCTTTCTTT. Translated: CASSATGGGGMNTEAFF.

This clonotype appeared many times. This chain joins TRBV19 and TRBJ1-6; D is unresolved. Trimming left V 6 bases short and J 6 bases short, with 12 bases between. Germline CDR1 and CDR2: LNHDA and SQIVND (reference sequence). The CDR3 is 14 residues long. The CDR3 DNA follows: TGTGCCAGTAGCCCTCTGACTGGTAATTCACCCCTCCACTTT. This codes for CASSPLTGNSPLHF.

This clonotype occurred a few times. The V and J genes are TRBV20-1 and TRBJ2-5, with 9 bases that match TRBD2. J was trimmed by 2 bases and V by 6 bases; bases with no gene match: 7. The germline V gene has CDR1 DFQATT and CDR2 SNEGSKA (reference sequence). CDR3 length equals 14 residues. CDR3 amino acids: CSATKSGGQETQYF. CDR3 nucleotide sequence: TGCAGTGCAACCAAAAGCGGGGGGCAAGAGACCCAGTACTTC.

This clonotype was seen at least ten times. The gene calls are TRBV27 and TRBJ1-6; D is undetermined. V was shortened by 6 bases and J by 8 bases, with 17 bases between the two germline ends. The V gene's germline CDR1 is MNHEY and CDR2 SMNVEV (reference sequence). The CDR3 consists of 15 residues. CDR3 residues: CASSSVEYGDSPLHF. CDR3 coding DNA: TGTGCCAGCAGCTCCGTCGAGTACGGGGATTCACCCCTCCACTTT.

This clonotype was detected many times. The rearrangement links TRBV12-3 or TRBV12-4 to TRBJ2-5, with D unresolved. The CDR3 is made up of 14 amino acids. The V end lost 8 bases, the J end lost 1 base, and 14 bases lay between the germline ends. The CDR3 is CASLLNSVQETQYF. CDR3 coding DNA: TGTGCCAGCCTATTGAACAGCGTCCAAGAGACCCAGTACTTC.

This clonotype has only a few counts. CDR3 bases: TGCAGTGCCCCGGGGCAGCGCGGGAGGGAGGGTGGCTACACCTTC. It translates to CSAPGQRGREGGYTF. This chain joins TRBV20-1 and TRBJ1-2, with TRBD1 as a possible D gene (5 bases). Trimming cost V 6 bases and J 7 bases, with 24 bases left between them. Germline CDR1 reads DFQATT; CDR2 reads SNEGSKA (reference sequence). The CDR3 totals 15 residues.

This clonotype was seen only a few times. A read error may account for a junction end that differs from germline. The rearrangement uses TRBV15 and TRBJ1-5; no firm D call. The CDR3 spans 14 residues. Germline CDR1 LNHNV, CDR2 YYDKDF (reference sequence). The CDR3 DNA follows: TGTGCCACCGGCAGAGGATGGTTAGATCAGCCCCAGCATTTT. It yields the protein CATGRGWLDQPQHF. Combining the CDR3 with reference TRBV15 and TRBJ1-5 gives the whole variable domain DAMVIQNPRYQVTQFGKPVTLSCSQTLNHNVMYWYQQKSSQAPKLLFHYYDKDFNNEADTPDNFQSRRPNTSFCFLDIRSPGLGDTAMYLCATGRGWLDQPQHFGDGTRLSIL.

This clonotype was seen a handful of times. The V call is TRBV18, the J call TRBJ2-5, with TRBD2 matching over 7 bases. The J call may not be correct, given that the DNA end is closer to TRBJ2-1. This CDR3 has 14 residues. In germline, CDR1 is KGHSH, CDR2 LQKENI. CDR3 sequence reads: CASSPLAGDNEQFF. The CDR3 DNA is TGTGCCAGCTCCCCCCTGGCGGGAGACAATGAGCAGTTCTTC.